This T cell receptor beta chain came from a study of cytomegalovirus exposure and HLA in healthy donors (dated by TCRdb to about 2017). Background for the entire study: An earlier analysis of under 600 of the donors reported about 250 Gb of sequence data and some 100 million unique TCR beta sequences from 150 million to 200 million T cells. The genetic ancestry cluster associated with self-reported Caucasian donors included approximately 85% of the 300 to 450 genotyped donors. Rather than using new phenotypic data, the later analysis identified candidate immune exposures from TCR beta sequences and from how often those sequences occurred across donors. The study combined high-throughput TCR immunosequencing, statistical association of individual TCRs with disease status, and machine learning to predict cytomegalovirus infection status. Among roughly 400 genotyped donors of the cohort, an average of roughly 230,000 unique TCR beta nucleotide sequences was sequenced per donor, of which about 20% were non-productive. In a later analysis, previously published TCR beta repertoires from 550 to 700 donors were re-analyzed and high-resolution HLA genotyping was added so that TCR occurrence patterns could be studied. The study was designed to test whether signatures of past pathogen exposure could be identified by cataloging public T cell receptors. The study profiled the T cell repertoires of 666 subjects by immunosequencing and related them to cytomegalovirus serostatus. Four to six DR-DQ haplotypes were handled as single units for association and clustering, since linkage in the cohort was strong. The number of typed donors differed by locus: about 620-640 for A, B, C, DRB1 and DQB1; 522 for DQA1; some 590 for DPA1; and around 450 for DPB1. HLA typing covered class I and class II loci at four-digit resolution. All discovery cohort repertoires had been generated on a single sequencing platform. Besides the first cohort of roughly 660 subjects, a separate validation cohort made up of 120 or so different subjects was used. A later genetic analysis used genome-wide SNP genotypes for about three fifths of the 666 donors, treating that subset as a discovery cohort. An early release covering around 630 HLA-typed donors comprised about 310 gigabases of sequencing data and some 79 million unique TCR sequences. An earlier analysis of 587 of the donors applied high-throughput TCR beta sequencing to assess whether each TCR beta V gene segment acted as functional or pseudogenic. Donor age, sex, ethnicity and CMV serostatus were compiled together with the repertoire data. What the study reported, not specific to this receptor: In an earlier analysis of a few hundred of the donors, most TCR beta V segments were observed in productive rearrangements about 90% or about 30% of the time, broadly matching IMGT annotations. Because HLA typing was missing for some donors at each locus, association tests included only the typed subset. Correlated functional status among segregating V segments might be attributable to linkage disequilibrium, but an unknown experimental factor could not be ruled out. Compared with equally common non-associated chains, HLA-associated TCR beta chains in a later analysis were more clonally expanded and had lower generation probabilities. Because counts were too low, some 17 rarely observed V segments, including chromosome 9 orphons, were excluded from the earlier analysis of 587 of the donors. In the study, 150 to 200 TCR beta chains were listed as associated with cytomegalovirus. A further reported finding was that TCR beta sequences accurately predicted the HLA-A and HLA-B alleles for most subjects in the first cohort. Most TCR sequences were seen in very few donors, while some public TCRs were found in many individuals. Three of the identified cytomegalovirus-associated TCR beta chains were confirmed in vitro to be specific for cytomegalovirus antigens. A cluster of highly shared sequence variants was judged likely to represent a technical artifact of the sequencing pipeline. According to a later analysis, TCR association rates differed among HLA loci, with DRB1 alleles showing the most associated TCRs and HLA-C alleles showing the fewest. In a later genetic analysis, a missense DCLRE1C variant was associated with V-gene and J-gene trimming of TCR beta chains, and the association was replicated in an independent cohort. In a later analysis, over 15,000 TCR beta sequences were associated with specific HLA alleles at a false discovery rate of 0.05. In a later analysis, most CMV-associated TCR beta chains were found to appear HLA-restricted, with HLA associations seemingly driven largely by CMV exposure. The 87-base-pair reads could not distinguish some IMGT-functional V segments, including TRBV6-2 and TRBV6-3, so those segments were excluded. CMV serostatus was the only immune exposure information available for the cohort. Roughly uniform sequencing depth across donors was assumed in presence/absence analyses, although this assumption may not hold. Only TCR beta chains were sequenced in this cohort, and the absence of alpha or paired-chain data limited detectable features. The classifier was reported to diagnose cytomegalovirus status with high specificity and sensitivity in both the original and validation cohorts. Assigning TCR associations to individual alleles was difficult when HLA alleles, especially DR and DQ, strongly co-occurred. Several of the top co-occurrence clusters appeared to be linked to parvovirus B19, influenza, CMV and Epstein-Barr virus, according to a later analysis. Compared with the 666-donor mean, donors in an Asian-associated ancestry cluster had fewer N-insertions in productive TCRs, according to a later genetic analysis. It was suggested by the authors that the approach could potentially be generalized to other disease states and immunological phenotypes.

The CDR3 holds 13 amino acids from the cysteine to the phenylalanine. Solely the CDR3 DNA is kept, with 39 bases framed from the first base. Looking up the germline V gene yields CDR1 SQVTM and CDR2 ANQGSEA. The V end loses 8 bases and the J end loses 2 bases, and a stretch of 14 bases separates them. Library creation used the immunoSEQ multiplex PCR assay. The multiplex PCR relied on a mix of 60 forward primers for TCR Vbeta segments and 13 reverse primers for TCR Jbeta segments. The CDR3 region of rearranged TCR beta genes was amplified from genomic DNA by a multiplex PCR assay. On the Illumina HiSeq System, the amplified TCR beta libraries were sequenced as 87-base-pair reads. As for how the authors treated the data: In a later analysis, roughly 80 million unique TCR beta chains were counted across the approximately 640 repertoires, and around 10 million of these chains were shared by at least two donors. To remove PCR and sequencing errors, raw reads were error-corrected and collapsed into unique sequences using a nearest-neighbor algorithm that merged closely related sequences. V, D and J gene segments were assigned by aligning CDR3 sequences to IMGT reference sequences. For a sequence to be retained, a match of at least six nucleotides was required to both a V gene segment and a J gene segment. A rearrangement was called productive if the CDR3 had no stop codons and remained in frame with V and J, and every other rearrangement was called non-productive. Following IMGT convention, CDR3 was defined as the stretch from the second conserved V-encoded cysteine up to the conserved J-encoded phenylalanine. The earlier analysis of roughly 590 of the donors excluded any sequence lacking an unambiguous match to a single V gene segment. An earlier analysis of around 600 of the donors classified V segments as functional when productive rearrangements were above 56.7% and as segregating when the standard deviation between donors was above 5%. A statistical classification framework was developed to diagnose cytomegalovirus status using the catalog of TCR beta chain sequences. A later analysis assigned V and J genes by comparing TCR nucleotide sequences with IMGT/GENE-DB human TR gene sequences. Using the TCRdist pipeline, a later analysis assigned CDR3 sequences along with most-parsimonious VDJ recombination scenarios. In a later analysis, every TCR beta chain was defined by the combination of its CDR3 amino acid sequence and its V-gene family, and reads without a unique V-gene family were dropped. To address suspected cross-contamination and a sequencing artifact, a later analysis removed some 620 highly shared, low-generation-probability nucleotide sequences. For each public chain, a later analysis derived a clonal expansion index from normalized ranks of inferred template counts within each repertoire. In a later analysis, generation probabilities were computed using a VDJ recombination model fitted to out-of-frame rearrangements, and the results were checked against IGoR. In a later analysis, hypergeometric tests were used to score TCR-TCR, TCR-HLA and TCR-CMV co-occurrence, with a repertoire-size bias correction applied to TCR pairs. To estimate false discovery rates, a later analysis permuted the HLA or CMV assignments 20 times. In a later analysis, co-occurring TCRs were grouped with DBSCAN, and TCRdist sequence similarity was added when clustering was performed within HLA-allele-positive subsets. Repertoires with fewer than 30,000 or more than 120,000 public chains, plus five repertoires with anomalous nucleotide sharing, were excluded from co-occurrence clustering. In its TCRdb copy, this immuneACCESS table keeps in-frame sequences only and misses some clones. Where compared with another copy, unresolved V genes explain less than half of these, and the others have no known cause. Clone size and V and J calls were adopted from that table, with D and trimming inferred from the DNA. Across this sample there are approximately 130,000 clones, with approximately 86% seen only once. The top ten clonotypes cover 1.5% to 2% of the sample.

In total, approximately 700 healthy bone marrow donors made up the cohort. At the time of sampling, all cohort members were nominally healthy, though unrecorded immune exposures were likely present. The donor tested CMV seronegative, placing the donor among the 350 or so seronegative members of the cohort. A peripheral blood sample was collected from each donor, and TCR beta sequencing was performed on peripheral blood mononuclear cells. Genomic DNA was extracted from the blood cell samples with the Qiagen DNeasy Blood Extraction Kit. In its sample, this clone was seen once. The antigen it binds to is not known. No base qualities exist here, and no much larger clone lies one base off it.

This receptor chain uses TRBV29-1 and TRBJ2-3; there is no confident call for the D gene. The clonotype was recovered from a boy aged 5-17 years in good health and CMV-seronegative. Sequences were obtained from PBMCs. Here the CDR3 is given as CSLPTQDTDTQYF. The bases read TGCAGCCTTCCGACACAAGACACAGATACGCAGTATTTT.